A selection of T cell receptor beta chains follows, all from one sample in a study of cytomegalovirus exposure and HLA in healthy donors. The assay was immunoSEQ multiplex PCR, and TCRdb's table has in-frame clones only and misses some. The table lists some 190,000 clones, approximately 87% of them singletons. Input material: PBMCs. These receptors came from a young man in good health and CMV-seronegative. CDR3s include the opening cysteine and the closing phenylalanine or tryptophan. A D gene is named only where the DNA matches it firmly. Expanded clones get a size class; other rows say once, few or many, or leave the size out.

size	D	V	J	CDR3	DNA
.	.	TRBV21-1	TRBJ1-1	CAGSSTGGAKNTEAFF	TGTGCCGGCAGCTCGACAGGGGGCGCAAAGAACACTGAAGCTTTCTTT
.	TRBD1	TRBV4-2	TRBJ1-2	CASSQEGQGPNRLYGYTF	TGTGCCAGCAGCCAAGAGGGACAGGGCCCGAACAGACTCTATGGCTACACCTTC
.	.	TRBV30	TRBJ1-2	CAWSLQAHVNYGYTF	TGTGCCTGGAGTCTACAGGCGCATGTAAACTATGGCTACACCTTC
once	TRBD2	TRBV2	TRBJ2-3	CASSRSSGNGVQYF	TGTGCCAGCAGTAGGTCTAGCGGGAACGGCGTGCAGTATTTT
once	TRBD2	TRBV5-1	TRBJ2-5	CASSSGTSGETQYF	TGCGCCAGCAGCTCCGGGACTAGCGGCGAGACCCAGTACTTC
.	.	TRBV10-3	TRBJ1-6	CAISDREVRSPLHF	TGTGCCATCAGTGACCGGGAGGTTCGGTCACCCCTCCACTTT
.	.	TRBV27	TRBJ2-1	CASSSRGNEQFF	TGTGCCAGCAGCAGTAGGGGAAATGAGCAGTTCTTC
.	.	TRBV7-8	TRBJ1-1	CASSLAGRGTEAFF	TGTGCCAGCAGCTTAGCAGGGAGGGGAACTGAAGCTTTCTTT
.	.	TRBV6-1	TRBJ1-5	CASSVQANQPQHF	TGTGCCAGCAGTGTCCAAGCCAATCAGCCCCAGCATTTT
.	.	TRBV7-9	TRBJ2-7	CASSSGTLYEQYF	TGTGCCAGCAGCTCCGGGACTCTCTACGAGCAGTACTTC
few	.	TRBV28	TRBJ1-6	CASLLLGRNSPLHF	TGTGCCAGCCTCCTATTGGGGAGGAATTCACCCCTCCACTTT
.	TRBD1	TRBV2	TRBJ1-2	CASSVSWTGKYGYTF	TGTGCCAGCAGTGTTTCGTGGACAGGAAAGTATGGCTACACCTTC
few	.	TRBV2	TRBJ2-2	CASSDSKNTGELFF	TGTGCCAGCAGTGATAGCAAGAACACCGGGGAGCTGTTTTTT
.	TRBD1	TRBV6-6	TRBJ1-2	CATDREPYGYTF	TGTGCCACGGACAGGGAACCCTATGGCTACACCTTC
.	TRBD1	TRBV5-1	TRBJ2-3	CASSSGTGYFTDTQYF	TGCGCCAGCAGCTCCGGGACAGGGTATTTCACAGATACGCAGTATTTT
.	.	TRBV15	TRBJ1-4	CATSRDRTATNEKLFF	TGTGCCACCAGCAGAGATCGGACAGCAACTAATGAAAAACTGTTTTTT
.	TRBD1	TRBV29-1	TRBJ1-2	CSAGQGYGYTF	TGCAGCGCTGGACAGGGGTATGGCTACACCTTC
.	TRBD1	TRBV15	TRBJ1-2	CATSRDEGGHGYTF	TGTGCCACCAGCAGAGACGAAGGGGGCCATGGCTACACCTTC
.	TRBD1	TRBV5-4	TRBJ1-1	CASSTGTGLNTEAFF	TGTGCCAGCAGCACCGGGACAGGGTTGAACACTGAAGCTTTCTTT
.	TRBD1	TRBV11-2	TRBJ1-1	CASSPGQGNTEAFF	TGTGCCAGCAGCCCCGGACAGGGAAACACTGAAGCTTTCTTT